This passage covers 12 T cell receptor beta chains from one sample sequenced in a study of cytomegalovirus exposure and HLA in healthy donors. Using immunoSEQ multiplex PCR, the repertoire was profiled, and TCRdb retains in-frame clones only, with some absent. This sample yields approximately 100,000 clones, of which 80% to 95% are seen a single time; 1.1% belongs to the top ten. The specimen sequenced was PBMCs. The source of these receptors is a young woman in good health and CMV-seropositive.

The count of this clone is one. The genes are TRBV28 and TRBJ2-7; TRBD1 matches 7 bases. From germline, CDR1 is MDHEN and CDR2 SYDVKM. The CDR3 has 16 amino acids. Germline trimming cut 5 bases from V and 2 bases from J; bases unmatched to any gene: 12. The CDR3 DNA reads TGTGCCAGCAGTGAAAGCCGGGACAGCACTACCTACGAGCAGTACTTC. This gives the protein CASSESRDSTTYEQYF.

The chain carries TRBV4-3 and TRBJ2-1; TRBD2 matches at 7 bases. The germline V gene encodes CDR1 LGHNA and CDR2 YSLEER. V gave up 1 base and J gave up 7 bases; unmatched junction bases: 19. The CDR3 loop spans 19 amino acids. The CDR3 DNA sequence: TGCGCCAGCAGCCAAGGGGTTTTGCAGCGGGAAAGATCAGGAAATGAGCAGTTCTTC. Translating gives CASSQGVLQRERSGNEQFF.

CDR3 in DNA: TGTGCCAGCAGTCAGGATAGAAAACTAGCGGGAGGCCGGGAGCAGTACTTC. It specifies CASSQDRKLAGGREQYF. V usage is TRBV2 and J usage is TRBJ2-7; TRBD2 matches at 12 bases. CDR3 length: 17 amino acids. Germline values: CDR1 SNHLY, CDR2 FYNNEI. V trimming: 5 bases; J trimming: 7 bases; junction bases outside the gene matches: 15.

The rearrangement uses TRBV7-2 and TRBJ2-5; D is possibly TRBD2 (7 bases). The CDR3 sequence is 15 residues long. V gave up 0 bases and J gave up 1 base, with 9 bases separating them. Germline V lookup: CDR1 SGHTA, CDR2 FQGNSA. CDR3 residues: CASSLAAGAQETQYF. CDR3 coding DNA: TGTGCCAGCAGCTTAGCGGCGGGGGCCCAAGAGACCCAGTACTTC.

The chain employs TRBV19 and TRBJ1-2, with a tentative D call TRBD1 (5 bases). There are 12 residues in the CDR3. Trimming stripped 11 bases from V and 4 bases from J, with 14 bases between. Germline V CDR1 and CDR2: LNHDA, SQIVND (reference sequence). This chain's CDR3 is CASTDLPYGYTF. In nucleotides, the CDR3 is TGTGCCTCGACAGACCTCCCCTATGGCTACACCTTC.

The V gene is TRBV11-3, the J gene TRBJ2-3, with TRBD1 matching 8 bases. This CDR3 has 15 amino acids. CDR1 SGHNT and CDR2 YENEEA come from the germline V gene. J was trimmed by 6 bases and V by 4 bases; bases with no gene match: 9. In nucleotides, the CDR3 is TGTGCCAGCAGCTCTCGGGCAGGGGGCTGGGATACGCAGTATTTT. Translation gives CASSSRAGGWDTQYF.

V and J are TRBV6-1 and TRBJ1-5; a possible D gene is TRBD1 (6 bases). This CDR3 spans 14 amino acids. Trimming removed 6 bases from V and 0 bases from J, with 9 bases in between. Germline CDR1 reads MNHNS; CDR2 reads SASEGT. The CDR3 nucleotides are TGTGCCAGCAGGGACAGTTATAGCAATCAGCCCCAGCATTTT. Protein product: CASRDSYSNQPQHF.

The chain joins TRBV19 to TRBJ1-5, with TRBD1 identical over 7 bases. CDR1 is LNHDA, CDR2 SQIVND, per germline (reference sequence). This CDR3 is 15 amino acids long. V lost 5 bases and J lost 5; bases outside the gene matches: 9. This CDR3 is CASSLGTAGDQPQHF. The CDR3 coding sequence is TGTGCCAGTAGTCTAGGGACAGCAGGTGATCAGCCCCAGCATTTT.

The chain combines TRBV9 with TRBJ2-1; 9 bases line up with TRBD2. The ends lost 0 bases at V and 8 bases at J; junction bases unmatched: 6. CDR1 SGDLS and CDR2 YYNGEE come from the germline V gene. The CDR3 covers 15 residues. CDR3 DNA sequence: TGTGCCAGCAGCGTAGGAGGACTAGCGCGGGATGAGCAGTTCTTC. Amino acid sequence: CASSVGGLARDEQFF. The full variable domain, with the rest looked up from reference TRBV9 and TRBJ2-1, is DSGVTQTPKHLITATGQRVTLRCSPRSGDLSVYWYQQSLDQGLQFLIQYYNGEERAKGNILERFSAQQFPDLHSELNLSSLELGDSALYFCASSVGGLARDEQFFGPGTRLTVL.

The chain carries TRBV7-2 and TRBJ2-2; D not certain. Germline CDR1 SGHTA, CDR2 FQGNSA. V shed 3 bases and J shed 1 base, with 6 bases lying between them. The length of the CDR3 is 14 residues. The CDR3 sequence: CASSFVQNTGELFF. The CDR3, as DNA: TGTGCCAGCAGCTTTGTACAGAACACCGGGGAGCTGTTTTTT.

The CDR3 region is CASREVGRGSSGNQPQHF. The DNA of the CDR3 is TGTGCCAGCAGGGAGGTCGGCAGGGGGAGTAGTGGCAATCAGCCCCAGCATTTT. The chain couples TRBV2 to TRBJ1-5; 7 bases agree with TRBD1. The germline V gene has CDR1 SNHLY and CDR2 FYNNEI. The CDR3 spans 18 residues. V lost 6 bases, J lost 2 bases, and 16 bases stayed unmatched.

This chain connects TRBV19 to TRBJ2-5; 12 bases align to TRBD2. This CDR3 spans 15 amino acids. Germline CDR1 LNHDA, CDR2 SQIVND (reference sequence). The V and J ends lost 5 bases and 2 bases, in that order; junction bases with no gene match: 3. CDR3 DNA: TGTGCCAGTAGTCGGACTAGCGGGAATCAAGAGACCCAGTACTTC. Translating it yields CASSRTSGNQETQYF.